This section outlines one TCR beta chain sequence together with its context. The data belong to a study of blood T cell repertoires in COVID-19. Enrolled through a virtual design, the participants were between 18 and 89 years of age and came from roughly 22 US areas. Clones were sequenced by immunoSEQ multiplex PCR, and TCRdb holds only the in-frame ones, with some missing. Of 150,000 to 200,000 clones listed, roughly nine tenths are singletons. V lost 5 bases and J lost 0, with 23 bases in between. Germline V lookup: CDR1 LNHDA, CDR2 SQIVND (reference sequence). This CDR3 spans 19 amino acids. Sequenced: PBMCs or T cells enriched from blood (not recorded which). The rearrangement links TRBV19 to TRBJ2-4; a weak D match, TRBD1 (5 bases). The clonotype comes from a woman aged 45-65 years who had recovered from COVID-19. The CDR3 loop reads CASSFRQPSNPLAKNIQYF. CDR3 in DNA: TGTGCCAGTAGTTTCCGACAGCCCTCAAACCCTCTAGCCAAAAACATTCAGTACTTC.